Each of the 27 T cell receptor beta chains below was sequenced from the same sample in a study of CD8 T cells in ankylosing spondylitis. TCRdb fed the 5' RACE reads into MiXCR, producing one record per CDR3 protein. The sample includes a few hundred thousand distinct CDR3 sequences, 20% to 30% seen only once; the top ten take about 0.6%. Sample: blood, either unsorted or a sorted T cell fraction (not recorded which). All receptors derive from a male donor with ankylosing spondylitis or in good health (not recorded which).

This clonotype was detected only a few times. This chain connects TRBV7-9 to TRBJ2-7; 7 positions agree with TRBD1. This CDR3 is 14 amino acids long. The V and J ends lost 5 bases and 5 bases, in that order; junction bases with no gene match: 9. Germline V CDR1 and CDR2: SEHNR, FQNEAQ (reference sequence). In nucleotides, the CDR3 is TGTGCCAGCAGCGAAGGGGGCGCGAAGGACGAGCAGTACTTC. Its translation is CASSEGGAKDEQYF.

The chain employs TRBV20-1 and TRBJ1-5; tentative D call: TRBD1 (5 bases). V shed 6 bases and J shed 0 bases, with 9 bases lying between them. CDR1 and CDR2 from the germline V gene are DFQATT and SNEGSKA (reference sequence). The CDR3 totals 13 residues. CDR3 sequence (DNA): TGCAGTGCCTCTGACAGTAGCAATCAGCCCCAGCATTTT. Translating gives CSASDSSNQPQHF.

The chain is built from TRBV11-2 and TRBJ2-5, with D maybe TRBD1 (6 bases). Per the germline V gene, CDR1 is SGHAT and CDR2 is FQNNGV. There are 14 residues in the CDR3. V lost 5 bases to trimming and J lost 1 base, with 11 bases between them. The CDR3 spells CASSVQGPQETQYF. In DNA form, the CDR3 reads TGTGCCAGCAGCGTCCAGGGGCCCCAAGAGACCCAGTACTTC. Filled out from reference TRBV11-2 and TRBJ2-5, the complete variable domain reads EAGVAQSPRYKIIEKRQSVAFWCNPISGHATLYWYQQILGQGPKLLIQFQNNGVVDDSQLPKDRFSAERLKGVDSTLKIQPAKLEDSAVYLCASSVQGPQETQYFGPGTRLLVL.

CDR3 sequence reads: CSARGGALDTQYF. The CDR3 nucleotides read TGCAGTGCTAGGGGGGGGGCCCTAGATACGCAGTATTTT. The chain uses TRBV20-1 and TRBJ2-3, with TRBD2 as a possible D gene (7 bases). Trimming pared 3 bases from V and 5 bases from J, leaving 12 bases between. Germline assignment: CDR1 DFQATT and CDR2 SNEGSKA (reference sequence). CDR3 length equals 13 residues.

This clonotype showed up just a few times. The V and J genes are TRBV12-3 or TRBV12-4 and TRBJ2-7, with D tentatively TRBD2 (6 bases). The CDR3 covers 14 residues. V was shortened by 5 bases and J by 0 bases, with 11 bases between the two germline ends. The CDR3 DNA is TGTGCCAGCAGTGCTGGAGGGGTCTCCTACGAGCAGTACTTC. This translates into CASSAGGVSYEQYF.

This clonotype was seen ten or more times. CDR3: CASSYQGNTGELFF. The CDR3 DNA reads as TGCGCCAGCAGCTATCAAGGGAACACCGGGGAGCTGTTTTTT. V is TRBV5-1 and J is TRBJ2-2; D remains ambiguous. With 3 bases removed from V and 1 base from J, the gap between germline ends came to 7 bases. CDR1 and CDR2 (germline): SGHRS, YFSETQ. This CDR3 has 14 amino acids.

This clonotype was detected many times. CDR3 sequence: CSAIPLGDEQFF. CDR3 DNA: TGCAGTGCAATCCCTTTGGGGGATGAGCAGTTCTTC. This chain uses TRBV20-1 with TRBJ2-1, with D perhaps given as TRBD1 or TRBD2 (5 bases each). The CDR3 has 12 residues. Between the trimmed V and J ends, which lost 6 bases and 8 bases, there was a span of 14 bases. Germline CDR1 reads DFQATT; CDR2 reads SNEGSKA (reference sequence).

This clonotype was counted at least ten times. The chain has TRBV12-3 or TRBV12-4 and TRBJ2-5; D might be TRBD1 (6 bases). V dropped 1 base and J dropped 6 bases, with 12 bases sitting between them. The CDR3 consists of 14 residues. The CDR3 here is CASSLGRGSKTQYF. The CDR3 bases are TGTGCCAGCAGTTTAGGCAGGGGTTCGAAGACCCAGTACTTC.

The chain joins TRBV7-9 to TRBJ2-7, with a possible D match to TRBD1 (5 bases). This CDR3 spans 12 amino acids. From germline, CDR1 is SEHNR and CDR2 FQNEAQ (reference sequence). Trimming shortened V by 8 bases and J by 4 bases, and 12 bases separated the two germline ends. CDR3 residues: CASGSRGYEQYF. Written as DNA, the CDR3 is TGTGCCAGCGGCTCTAGGGGTTACGAGCAGTACTTC.

A note on this clonotype: Because the CDR3 is missing its conserved closing phenylalanine or tryptophan, this is likely a read error. This rearrangement joins TRBV2 to TRBJ2-3; a weak D match, TRBD2 (6 bases). Germline V gene sequence: CDR1 SNHLY, CDR2 FYNNEI. V lost 7 bases to trimming and J lost 3 bases, with 17 bases between them. The length of the CDR3 is 15 residues. The CDR3 loop is CASTIQRAGTDTQYL. CDR3 sequence (DNA): TGTGCCAGCACCATACAAAGGGCGGGAACAGATACGCAGTATTTG.

V is TRBV20-1 and J is TRBJ2-3; tentative D call: TRBD2 (7 bases). Trimming shortened V by 6 bases and J by 3 bases, and 22 bases separated the two germline ends. The CDR3 has 16 residues. The germline CDR1 and CDR2 sequences are DFQATT and SNEGSKA (reference sequence). The CDR3 spells CSAGAGAGAGTDTQYF. Written as DNA, the CDR3 is TGCAGTGCGGGTGCGGGTGCGGGGGCGGGGACAGATACGCAGTATTTT.

The sample holds many counts of this clonotype. The V and J genes are TRBV5-1 and TRBJ2-3; 9 bases align to TRBD2. CDR3 length equals 17 residues. Germline-derived CDR1 and CDR2 are SGHRS and YFSETQ. With 0 bases clipped from V and 3 bases from J, the junction kept 8 bases outside the gene matches. CDR3 region: CASSLEGLAGITDTQYF. The CDR3 bases are TGCGCCAGCAGCTTGGAGGGGCTAGCGGGGATAACAGATACGCAGTATTTT.

This clonotype was counted many times. V and J are TRBV3-1 and TRBJ1-5, with D uncertain. This CDR3 region has 14 residues. V was shortened by 1 base and J by 4 bases, with 8 bases between the two germline ends. CDR1 and CDR2 from the germline V gene are LGHDT and YNNKEL (reference sequence). The CDR3 bases are TGTGCCAGCAGCCAAGGAGGCAGGAATCAGCCCCAGCATTTT. This sequence encodes CASSQGGRNQPQHF. Drawing the rest from reference TRBV3-1 and TRBJ1-5, the complete variable domain is DTAVSQTPKYLVTQMGNDKSIKCEQNLGHDTMYWYKQDSKKFLKIMFSYNNKELIINETVPNRFSPKSPDKAHLNLHINSLELGDSAVYFCASSQGGRNQPQHFGDGTRLSIL.

This clonotype was counted ten times or more. The chain uses TRBV20-1 and TRBJ2-6; either TRBD1 or TRBD2 may supply D (5 bases each). The germline V gene has CDR1 DFQATT and CDR2 SNEGSKA (reference sequence). There are 16 residues in the CDR3. V dropped 0 bases and J dropped 0 bases, with 9 bases sitting between them. This CDR3 is CSARERGGSGANVLTF. The DNA of the CDR3 is TGCAGTGCTAGAGAACGTGGGGGCTCTGGGGCCAACGTCCTGACTTTC.

This chain joins TRBV9 and TRBJ2-5; unclear D gene. CDR1 is SGDLS and CDR2 is YYNGEE in the germline V gene. Between the trimmed V and J ends, which lost 0 bases and 0 bases, there was a span of 9 bases. This CDR3 is built from 15 residues. CDR3 DNA: TGTGCCAGCAGCGTAGAGGTCGGGTACCAAGAGACCCAGTACTTC. This gives the protein CASSVEVGYQETQYF. Using reference TRBV9 and TRBJ2-5 for the parts outside the CDR3, the full variable domain is DSGVTQTPKHLITATGQRVTLRCSPRSGDLSVYWYQQSLDQGLQFLIQYYNGEERAKGNILERFSAQQFPDLHSELNLSSLELGDSALYFCASSVEVGYQETQYFGPGTRLLVL.

This clonotype showed up just a few times. V gene TRBV6-1 combines with J gene TRBJ1-4, with D hard to call. The CDR3 is 13 amino acids. Trimming removed 5 bases from V and 7 bases from J, with 11 bases in between. Germline loops: CDR1 MNHNS, CDR2 SASEGT. CDR3 DNA: TGTGCCAGCAGTCTGGGATTGAGTGAAAAACTGTTTTTT. Its translation is CASSLGLSEKLFF.

The table lists this clonotype with many counts. This chain uses TRBV5-1 with TRBJ1-3; D remains ambiguous. This CDR3 is 15 amino acids long. From germline, CDR1 is SGHRS and CDR2 YFSETQ. V lost 3 bases, J lost 0 bases, and 10 bases lay in between. For the CDR3, the DNA is TGCGCCAGCAGCTCCGGGGAAAGCTCTGGAAACACCATATATTTT. Translation gives CASSSGESSGNTIYF.

The chain couples TRBV7-2 to TRBJ2-7, with a tentative D call TRBD1 (6 bases). With 0 bases removed from V and 7 bases from J, the gap between germline ends came to 19 bases. The germline V gene encodes CDR1 SGHTA and CDR2 FQGNSA. CDR3 length equals 16 residues. The chain's CDR3 is CASSLALRSGVREQYF. The CDR3 DNA sequence: TGTGCCAGCAGCTTAGCTCTTCGGTCAGGGGTGAGGGAGCAGTACTTC.

The rearrangement links TRBV12-3 or TRBV12-4 to TRBJ2-5, with 7 bases identical to TRBD1. The CDR3 totals 14 residues. Trimming removed 7 bases from V and 1 base from J; junction bases left unmatched: 6. CDR3 loop: CASTPWDSQETQYF. Here the CDR3 DNA reads TGTGCCAGCACTCCCTGGGACAGCCAAGAGACCCAGTACTTC.

This chain uses TRBV7-2 with TRBJ2-7; 9 bases fit TRBD1. In germline, CDR1 is SGHTA, CDR2 FQGNSA. V dropped 5 bases and J dropped 5; count of bases not matched to a gene: 10. The CDR3 has 15 amino acids. The CDR3 loop reads CASSQGQGLPNEQYF. The CDR3 DNA follows: TGTGCCAGCAGCCAAGGACAGGGGCTACCTAACGAGCAGTACTTC.

This clonotype showed up just a few times. The V and J genes are TRBV11-2 and TRBJ2-5, with a tentative D call TRBD2 (5 bases). V was pared by 1 base and J by 3 bases, with 9 bases between. CDR1 is SGHAT and CDR2 is FQNNGV in the germline V gene. The CDR3 consists of 14 residues. This CDR3 is CASSLVFGKETQYF. In nucleotides, the CDR3 is TGTGCCAGCAGCTTAGTATTCGGGAAAGAGACCCAGTACTTC. The full variable domain, its missing parts supplied by reference TRBV11-2 and TRBJ2-5, is EAGVAQSPRYKIIEKRQSVAFWCNPISGHATLYWYQQILGQGPKLLIQFQNNGVVDDSQLPKDRFSAERLKGVDSTLKIQPAKLEDSAVYLCASSLVFGKETQYFGPGTRLLVL.

There are a few counts of this clonotype. The gene calls are TRBV20-1 and TRBJ2-3; D gene uncertain. The germline V and J ends were trimmed by 1 base and 1 base, with 12 bases remaining between them. The CDR3 is made up of 15 amino acids. In germline, CDR1 is DFQATT, CDR2 SNEGSKA (reference sequence). As DNA, the CDR3 is TGCAGTGCTAGAGGACCCCTTTCGGGCACAGATACGCAGTATTTT. It is translated as CSARGPLSGTDTQYF.

This chain connects TRBV5-4 to TRBJ2-2; 9 nucleotides match TRBD2. Germline V gene lookup returns CDR1 SGHNT and CDR2 YYREEE (reference sequence). This CDR3 region has 15 residues. The ends lost 0 bases at V and 4 bases at J; junction bases unmatched: 1. In nucleotides, the CDR3 is TGTGCCAGCAGCTTGGTACTAGCGGGCACCGGGGAGCTGTTTTTT. It yields the protein CASSLVLAGTGELFF.

The chain has TRBV2 and TRBJ2-5, with 8 nucleotides matching TRBD2. The germline V gene encodes CDR1 SNHLY and CDR2 FYNNEI. Trimming at V came to 7 bases and at J to 5 bases, leaving 6 bases not matched to a gene. This CDR3 region has 13 residues. The DNA for the CDR3 is TGTGCCAGCAACGGGGGGGCCTGGGAGACCCAGTACTTC. Translation gives CASNGGAWETQYF.

V is TRBV20-1 and J is TRBJ2-7, with 7 bases fitting TRBD1. The length of the CDR3 is 14 residues. CDR1 is DFQATT and CDR2 is SNEGSKA in the germline V gene (reference sequence). V lost 2 bases to trimming and J lost 6 bases; unmatched junction nucleotides: 10. The CDR3 sequence: CSARPPDRTGEQYF. In DNA, the CDR3 is TGCAGTGCTAGACCCCCGGACAGGACAGGCGAGCAGTACTTC.

This clonotype was counted a few times. The chain employs TRBV20-1 and TRBJ2-3; 11 positions match TRBD2. The V segment lost 3 bases and the J segment 10 bases; nucleotides outside the gene matches: 9. Per the germline V gene, CDR1 is DFQATT and CDR2 is SNEGSKA (reference sequence). The CDR3 contains 14 residues. In DNA, the CDR3 is TGCAGTGCTAGGGTAGCGGGGGGGCTAAGTCCGCAGTATTTT. It codes for CSARVAGGLSPQYF.

This clonotype occurred a few times. The CDR3, as DNA: TGTGCCAGCAGCTTATTTGAAGGATCGGCGACCCAGTACTTC. Amino acid sequence: CASSLFEGSATQYF. The rearrangement links TRBV7-8 to TRBJ2-5; D gene ambiguous. The CDR3 extends over 14 amino acids. V lost 2 bases and J 7 bases, leaving 14 bases between the germline ends. The germline CDR1 and CDR2 sequences are SGHVS and FQNEAQ.